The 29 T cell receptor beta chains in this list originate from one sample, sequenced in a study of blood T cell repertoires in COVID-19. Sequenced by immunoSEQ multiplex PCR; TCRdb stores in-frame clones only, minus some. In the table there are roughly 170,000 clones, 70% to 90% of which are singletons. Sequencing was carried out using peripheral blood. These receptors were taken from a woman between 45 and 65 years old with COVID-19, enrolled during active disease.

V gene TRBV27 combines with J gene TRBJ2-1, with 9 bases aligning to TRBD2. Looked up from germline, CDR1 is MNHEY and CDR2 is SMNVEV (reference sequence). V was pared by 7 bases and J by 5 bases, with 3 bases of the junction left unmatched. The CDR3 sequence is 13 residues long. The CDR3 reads CASKLAGDNEQFF. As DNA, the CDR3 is TGTGCCAGCAAACTAGCGGGTGACAATGAGCAGTTCTTC.

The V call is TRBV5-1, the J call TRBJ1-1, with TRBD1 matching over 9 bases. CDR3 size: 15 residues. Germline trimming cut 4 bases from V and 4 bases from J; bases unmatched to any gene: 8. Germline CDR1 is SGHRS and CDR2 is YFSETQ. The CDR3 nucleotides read TGCGCCAGCAGCCAACGGACAGGGGATGGCACTGAAGCTTTCTTT. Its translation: CASSQRTGDGTEAFF.

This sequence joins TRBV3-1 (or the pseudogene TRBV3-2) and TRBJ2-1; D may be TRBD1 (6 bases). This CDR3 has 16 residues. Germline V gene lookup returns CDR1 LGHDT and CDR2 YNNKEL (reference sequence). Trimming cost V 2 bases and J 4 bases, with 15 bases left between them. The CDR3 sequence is CASSQTTGSFYNEQFF. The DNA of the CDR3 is TGTGCCAGCAGCCAAACGACAGGTAGTTTTTACAATGAGCAGTTCTTC.

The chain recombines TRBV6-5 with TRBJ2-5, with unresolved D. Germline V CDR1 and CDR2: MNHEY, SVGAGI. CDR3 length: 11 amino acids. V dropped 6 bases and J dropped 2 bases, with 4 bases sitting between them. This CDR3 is CASRRQETQYF. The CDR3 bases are TGTGCCAGCAGGCGACAAGAGACCCAGTACTTC.

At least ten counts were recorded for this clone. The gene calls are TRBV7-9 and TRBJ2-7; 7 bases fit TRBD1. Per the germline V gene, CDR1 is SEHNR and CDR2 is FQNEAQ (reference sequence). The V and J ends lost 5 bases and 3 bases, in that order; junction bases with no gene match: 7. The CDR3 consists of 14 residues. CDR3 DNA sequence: TGTGCCAGCAGCCACCGGGACAGACTCTACGAGCAGTACTTC. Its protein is CASSHRDRLYEQYF. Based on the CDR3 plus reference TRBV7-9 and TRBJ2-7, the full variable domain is DTGVSQNPRHKITKRGQNVTFRCDPISEHNRLYWYRQTLGQGPEFLTYFQNEAQLEKSRLLSDRFSAERPKGSFSTLEIQRTEQGDSAMYLCASSHRDRLYEQYFGPGTRLTVT.

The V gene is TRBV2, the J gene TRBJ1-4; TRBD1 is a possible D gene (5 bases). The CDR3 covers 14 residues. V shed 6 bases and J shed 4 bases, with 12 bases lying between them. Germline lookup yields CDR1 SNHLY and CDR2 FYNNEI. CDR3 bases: TGTGCCAGCAGACAGACAGAGTATAATGAAAAACTGTTTTTT. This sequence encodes CASRQTEYNEKLFF.

DNA of the CDR3: TGTGCCAGCAGCTTCTCGACAATCTCAGATACGCAGTATTTT. It encodes CASSFSTISDTQYF. The chain has TRBV7-8 and TRBJ2-3; D is undetermined. CDR1 is SGHVS and CDR2 is FQNEAQ in the germline V gene. Trimming shortened V by 3 bases and J by 4 bases, and 11 bases separated the two germline ends. This CDR3 region has 14 residues.

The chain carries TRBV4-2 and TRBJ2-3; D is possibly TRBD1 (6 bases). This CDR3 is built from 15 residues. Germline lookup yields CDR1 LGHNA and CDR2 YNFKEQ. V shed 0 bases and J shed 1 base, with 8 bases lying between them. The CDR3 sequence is CASSQEEGGTDTQYF. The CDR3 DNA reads TGTGCCAGCAGCCAAGAAGAGGGGGGCACAGATACGCAGTATTTT.

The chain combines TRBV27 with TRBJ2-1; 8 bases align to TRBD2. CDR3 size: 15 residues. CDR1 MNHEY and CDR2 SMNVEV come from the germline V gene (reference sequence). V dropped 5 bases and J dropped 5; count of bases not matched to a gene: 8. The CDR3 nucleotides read TGTGCCAGCAGTCTCTCCGCGGGGGGTAACAATGAGCAGTTCTTC. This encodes CASSLSAGGNNEQFF.

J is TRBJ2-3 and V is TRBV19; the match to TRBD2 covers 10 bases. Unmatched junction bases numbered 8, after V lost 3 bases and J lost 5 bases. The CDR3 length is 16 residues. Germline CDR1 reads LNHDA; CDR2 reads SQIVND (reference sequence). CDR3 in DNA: TGTGCCAGTAGTATCGGGAGCGGGGGGGCTTTAGATACGCAGTATTTT. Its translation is CASSIGSGGALDTQYF.

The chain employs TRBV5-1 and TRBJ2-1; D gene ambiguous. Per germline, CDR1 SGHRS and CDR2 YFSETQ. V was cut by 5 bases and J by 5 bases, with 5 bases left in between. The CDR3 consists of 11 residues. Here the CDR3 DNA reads TGCGCCAGCAGGGGCGACAATGAGCAGTTCTTC. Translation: CASRGDNEQFF. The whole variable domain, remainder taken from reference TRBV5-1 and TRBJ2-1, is KAGVTQTPRYLIKTRGQQVTLSCSPISGHRSVSWYQQTPGQGLQFLFEYFSETQRNKGNFPGRFSGRQFSNSRSEMNVSTLELGDSALYLCASRGDNEQFFGPGTRLTVL.

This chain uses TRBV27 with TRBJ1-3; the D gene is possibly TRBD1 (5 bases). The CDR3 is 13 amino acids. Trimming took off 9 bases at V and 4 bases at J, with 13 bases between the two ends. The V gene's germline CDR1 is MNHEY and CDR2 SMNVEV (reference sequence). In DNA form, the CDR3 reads TGTGCCAGGCCAGGGTTAGAGGGAAACACCATATATTTT. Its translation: CARPGLEGNTIYF.

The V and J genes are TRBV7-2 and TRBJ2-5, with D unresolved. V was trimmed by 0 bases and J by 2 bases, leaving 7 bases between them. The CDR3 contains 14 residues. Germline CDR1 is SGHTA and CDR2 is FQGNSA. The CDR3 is CASSLAGHQETQYF. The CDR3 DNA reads TGTGCCAGCAGCTTAGCGGGCCATCAAGAGACCCAGTACTTC.

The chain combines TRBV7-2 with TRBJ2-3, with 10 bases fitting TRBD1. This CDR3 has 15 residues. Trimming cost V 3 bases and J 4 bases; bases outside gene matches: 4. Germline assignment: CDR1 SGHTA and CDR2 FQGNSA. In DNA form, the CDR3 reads TGTGCCAGCAGCTTGGAGACAGGGGGCTCAGATACGCAGTATTTT. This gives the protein CASSLETGGSDTQYF.

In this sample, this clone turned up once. For the CDR3, the DNA is TGTGCCAGCATCGCGACAGGGGGCTTTGGCTACACCTTC. Translated, it gives CASIATGGFGYTF. This chain links TRBV2 with TRBJ1-2; 10 bases align to TRBD1. J lost 7 bases, V lost 7 bases, and 6 bases had no gene match. CDR1 is SNHLY, CDR2 FYNNEI, per germline. This CDR3 spans 13 amino acids.

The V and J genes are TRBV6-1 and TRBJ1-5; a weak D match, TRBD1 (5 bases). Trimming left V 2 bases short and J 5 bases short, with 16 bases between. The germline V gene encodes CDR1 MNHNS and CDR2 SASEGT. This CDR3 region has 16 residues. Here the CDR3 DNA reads TGTGCCAGCAGTGAACTCTCCCCGGGGGGGTATCAGCCCCAGCATTTT. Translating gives CASSELSPGGYQPQHF.

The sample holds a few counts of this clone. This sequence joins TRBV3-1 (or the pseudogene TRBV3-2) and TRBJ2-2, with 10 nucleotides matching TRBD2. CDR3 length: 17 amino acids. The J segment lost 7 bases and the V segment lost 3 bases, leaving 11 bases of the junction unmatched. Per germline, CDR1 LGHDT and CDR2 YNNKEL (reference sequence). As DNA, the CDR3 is TGTGCCAGCAGCCAGGGATTAGCGGGGGGCTCCAGCGGGGAGCTGTTTTTT. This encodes CASSQGLAGGSSGELFF.

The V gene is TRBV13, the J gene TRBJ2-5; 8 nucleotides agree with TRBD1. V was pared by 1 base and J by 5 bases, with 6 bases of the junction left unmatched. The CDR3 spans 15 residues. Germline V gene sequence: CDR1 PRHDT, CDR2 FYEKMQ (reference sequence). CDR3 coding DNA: TGTGCCAGCAGCTTAGCTCGGACAGGGTTGGAGACCCAGTACTTC. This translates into CASSLARTGLETQYF.

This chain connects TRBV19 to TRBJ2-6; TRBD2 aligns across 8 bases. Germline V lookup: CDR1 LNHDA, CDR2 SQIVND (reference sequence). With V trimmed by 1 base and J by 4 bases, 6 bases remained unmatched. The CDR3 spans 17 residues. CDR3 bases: TGTGCCAGTAGTATAGCGGGGGGGCTCAACGGGGCCAACGTCCTGACTTTC. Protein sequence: CASSIAGGLNGANVLTF. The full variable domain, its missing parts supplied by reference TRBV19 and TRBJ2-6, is DGGITQSPKYLFRKEGQNVTLSCEQNLNHDAMYWYRQDPGQGLRLIYYSQIVNDFQKGDIAEGYSVSREKKESFPLTVTSAQKNPTAFYLCASSIAGGLNGANVLTFGAGSRLTVL.

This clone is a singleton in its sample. The CDR3 spells CASSLVGPSSYNEQFF. The CDR3 DNA is TGTGCCAGCAGCCTAGTAGGCCCGAGCTCCTACAATGAGCAGTTCTTC. This sequence joins TRBV27 and TRBJ2-1, with D uncertain. The CDR3 is 16 residues long. In germline, CDR1 is MNHEY, CDR2 SMNVEV (reference sequence). The V and J ends lost 6 bases and 0 bases respectively, with 15 bases between them.

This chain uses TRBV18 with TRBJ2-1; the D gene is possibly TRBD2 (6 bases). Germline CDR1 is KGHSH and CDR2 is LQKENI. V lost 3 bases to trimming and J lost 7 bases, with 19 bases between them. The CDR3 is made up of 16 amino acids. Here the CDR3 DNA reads TGTGCCAGCTCACCGTCCGGAGCGGGTGCAGAGAATGAGCAGTTCTTC. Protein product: CASSPSGAGAENEQFF.

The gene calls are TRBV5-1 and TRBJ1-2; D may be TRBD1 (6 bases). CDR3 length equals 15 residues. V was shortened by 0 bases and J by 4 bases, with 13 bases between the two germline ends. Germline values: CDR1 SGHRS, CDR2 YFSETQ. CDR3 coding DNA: TGCGCCAGCAGCTTGGGCGGGTCCAGGGGCTATGGCTACACCTTC. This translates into CASSLGGSRGYGYTF.

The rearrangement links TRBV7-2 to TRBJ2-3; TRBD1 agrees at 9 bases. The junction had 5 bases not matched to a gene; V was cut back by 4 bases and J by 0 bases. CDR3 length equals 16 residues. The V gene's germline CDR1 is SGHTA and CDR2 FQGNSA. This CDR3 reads CASSSGQGGSTDTQYF. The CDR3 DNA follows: TGTGCCAGCAGCTCGGGACAGGGTGGGAGCACAGATACGCAGTATTTT.

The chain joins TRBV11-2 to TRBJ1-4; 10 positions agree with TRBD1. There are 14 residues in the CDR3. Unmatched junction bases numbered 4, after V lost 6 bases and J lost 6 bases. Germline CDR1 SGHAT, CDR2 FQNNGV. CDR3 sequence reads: CASRSGTGDEKLFF. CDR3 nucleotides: TGTGCCAGCAGATCCGGGACAGGGGATGAAAAACTGTTTTTT.

CDR3 in DNA: TGTGCCAGCAGCCCGAACAGGGGGGAGACCCAGTACTTC. Translation gives CASSPNRGETQYF. This chain links TRBV3-1 (or the pseudogene TRBV3-2) with TRBJ2-5; 8 bases agree with TRBD1. Unmatched junction bases numbered 3, after V lost 4 bases and J lost 5 bases. Germline V lookup: CDR1 LGHDT, CDR2 YNNKEL (reference sequence). This CDR3 contains 13 residues.

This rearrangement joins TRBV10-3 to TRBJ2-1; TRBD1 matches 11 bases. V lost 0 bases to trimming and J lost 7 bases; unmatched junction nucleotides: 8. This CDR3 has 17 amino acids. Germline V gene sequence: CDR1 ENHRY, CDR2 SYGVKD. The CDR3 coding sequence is TGTGCCATCAGTGAGTCGACCGGGACAGGGGGGGGAAATGAGCAGTTCTTC. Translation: CAISESTGTGGGNEQFF.

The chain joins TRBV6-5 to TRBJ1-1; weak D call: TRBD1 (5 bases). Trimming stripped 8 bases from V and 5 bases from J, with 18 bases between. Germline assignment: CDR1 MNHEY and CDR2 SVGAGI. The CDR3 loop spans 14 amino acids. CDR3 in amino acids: CASRRGGVGTEAFF. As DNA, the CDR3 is TGTGCCAGCCGTAGGGGAGGGGTAGGAACTGAAGCTTTCTTT.

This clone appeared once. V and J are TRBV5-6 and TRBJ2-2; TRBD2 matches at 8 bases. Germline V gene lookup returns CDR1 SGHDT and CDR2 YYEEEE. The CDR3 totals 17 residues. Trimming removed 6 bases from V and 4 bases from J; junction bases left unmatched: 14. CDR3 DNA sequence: TGTGCCAGCACCCTTAGTCCGGGGGGGCTTACCACCGGGGAGCTGTTTTTT. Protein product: CASTLSPGGLTTGELFF. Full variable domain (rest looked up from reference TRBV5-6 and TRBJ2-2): DAGVTQSPTHLIKTRGQQVTLRCSPKSGHDTVSWYQQALGQGPQFIFQYYEEEERQRGNFPDRFSGHQFPNYSSELNVNALLLGDSALYLCASTLSPGGLTTGELFFGEGSRLTVL.

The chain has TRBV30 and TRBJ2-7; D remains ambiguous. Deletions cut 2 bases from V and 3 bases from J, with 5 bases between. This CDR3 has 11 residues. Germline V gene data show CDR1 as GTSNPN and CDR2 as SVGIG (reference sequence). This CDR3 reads CAWSFIYEQYF. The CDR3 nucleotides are TGTGCCTGGAGTTTCATCTACGAGCAGTACTTC.